The present entry profiles one TCR beta chain with its context. The trim removed 10 bases at V and 0 bases at J, leaving 8 bases unmatched. The CDR3 is made up of 15 amino acids. Germline assignment: CDR1 LNHDA and CDR2 SQIVND (reference sequence). This sample is drawn from a study of blood T cell repertoires in COVID-19. Study information: Some COVID-19 samples were acute and others convalescent; all came from the United States, Italy and Spain.

Per the study methods: Nucleated cell number was recorded as an estimate derived from reference gene primer amplification. Assay used: immunoSEQ multiplex PCR; TCRdb lists only in-frame clones, some missing. The DNA gave D and trimming, while V, J and clone size come from that table. The sample lists a few hundred thousand clones, approximately 89% seen once, with 11% in the top ten. Enrolment of Seattle patients took place during active infection, and they were followed longitudinally. The source is a woman younger than 45 with COVID-19, enrolled during active disease. Sequences were obtained from peripheral blood. The V call is TRBV19, the J call TRBJ1-5, with 8 bases fitting TRBD1. The chain's CDR3 is CATQTGTGSNQPQHF. DNA of the CDR3: TGTGCCACCCAGACCGGGACAGGTAGCAATCAGCCCCAGCATTTT. Variable domain in full (rest from reference TRBV19 and TRBJ1-5): DGGITQSPKYLFRKEGQNVTLSCEQNLNHDAMYWYRQDPGQGLRLIYYSQIVNDFQKGDIAEGYSVSREKKESFPLTVTSAQKNPTAFYLCATQTGTGSNQPQHFGDGTRLSIL.